The present T cell receptor beta chain was sequenced within a study of cytomegalovirus exposure and HLA in healthy donors (dated by TCRdb to about 2017). About the study as a whole: According to an earlier analysis of a few hundred of the donors, about 190 million T cells yielded some 110 million unique TCR beta sequences and 250 to 350 Gb of sequence data. An early release covering roughly 580 HLA-typed donors comprised 250 to 350 gigabases of sequencing data and 85 million to 100 million unique TCR sequences. The genetic ancestry cluster associated with self-reported Caucasian donors included 65% to 90% of the 398 genotyped donors. The aim of the study was to test whether cataloging public T cell receptors could identify signatures of past pathogen exposure. The study used immunosequencing to profile the T cell repertoires of 670 or so subjects and linked those repertoires to cytomegalovirus serostatus. Besides the first cohort of around 700 subjects, a separate validation cohort made up of about 120 different subjects was used. To predict cytomegalovirus infection status, the study combined high-throughput TCR immunosequencing, statistical association of individual TCRs with disease status, and machine learning. A later analysis re-analyzed previously published TCR beta repertoires from 500 to 700 donors and added high-resolution HLA genotyping to study TCR occurrence patterns. In the later analysis, no new phenotypic data were used to find candidate immune exposures; instead, reliance was placed on TCR beta sequences and their occurrence across donors. An earlier analysis of roughly 580 of the donors used high-throughput TCR beta sequencing to judge whether each TCR beta V gene segment behaved as functional or pseudogenic. Donor age, sex, ethnicity and CMV serostatus were compiled together with the repertoire data. A later genetic analysis used genome-wide SNP genotypes for about 55% of the 666 donors, treating that subset as a discovery cohort. All discovery cohort repertoires had been generated on a single sequencing platform. HLA typing included class I and class II loci at four-digit resolution. The number of donors typed differed by locus, with about 629-640 for A, B, C, DRB1 and DQB1, approximately 500 for DQA1, under 610 for DPA1, and roughly 450 for DPB1. Four or five DR-DQ haplotypes were handled as single units for association and clustering because linkage in the cohort was strong. Across about 380 genotyped donors of the cohort, an average of about 240,000 unique TCR beta nucleotide sequences per donor were sequenced, and roughly a sixth of those sequences were non-productive.

Turning to this clone: What this receptor recognizes is not known. It has no much larger one-base neighbor in the sample; base qualities were not kept.

Results the study describes overall, beyond this receptor: Some IMGT-functional V segments, including TRBV6-2 and TRBV6-3, could not be distinguished by the 87-base-pair reads and were therefore excluded. According to a later genetic analysis, donors in an Asian-associated ancestry cluster had fewer N-insertions in productive TCRs than the approximately 630-donor mean. The cohort was sequenced for TCR beta chains only, and without alpha or paired-chain data the features that could be detected were limited. Because counts were too low, roughly 16 rarely observed V segments, including chromosome 9 orphons, were excluded from the earlier analysis of several hundred of the donors. According to the authors, the approach could potentially be generalized to other disease states and immunological phenotypes. A later genetic analysis associated a missense DCLRE1C variant with V-gene and J-gene trimming of TCR beta chains, and an independent cohort replicated the association. A further reported finding was that TCR beta sequences accurately predicted the HLA-A and HLA-B alleles for most subjects in the first cohort. Presence/absence analyses assumed roughly uniform sequencing depth across donors, an assumption that may not hold. A later analysis found that TCR association rates varied across HLA loci, with DRB1 alleles showing the most associated TCRs and HLA-C alleles the fewest. Correlated functional status among segregating V segments might be attributable to linkage disequilibrium, but an unknown experimental factor could not be ruled out. Most TCR sequences were observed very rarely across donors, whereas some public TCRs were present in many individuals. In vitro tests confirmed that a few of the cytomegalovirus-associated TCR beta chains recognize cytomegalovirus antigens. Cytomegalovirus status was reported to be diagnosed by the classifier with high specificity and sensitivity in both the original and validation cohorts. A cluster of highly shared sequence variants was judged likely to represent a technical artifact of the sequencing pipeline. Several of the top co-occurrence clusters appeared to be linked to parvovirus B19, influenza, CMV and Epstein-Barr virus, according to a later analysis. The only immune exposure information available for the cohort was CMV serostatus. A later analysis found that HLA-associated TCR beta chains were more clonally expanded and had lower generation probabilities than equally common non-associated chains. In an earlier analysis of about 600 of the donors, most TCR beta V segments appeared in productive rearrangements about 87% or about 30% of the time, broadly matching IMGT annotations. HLA typing was unavailable for some donors at each locus, so association tests used only the typed subset. Most CMV-associated TCR beta chains appeared to be HLA-restricted in a later analysis, and the HLA associations seemed to be driven largely by CMV exposure. In a later analysis, over 15,000 TCR beta sequences were associated with specific HLA alleles at a false discovery rate of 0.05. Assigning TCR associations to individual alleles was difficult when HLA alleles, especially DR and DQ, strongly co-occurred. The study gave a list of about 150 TCR beta chains associated with cytomegalovirus.

Spanning cysteine to phenylalanine, the CDR3 consists of 15 amino acids. Only the CDR3 part of the read is kept: 45 bases, read in frame from the first base. The germline V gene supplies CDR1 LGHNA and CDR2 YNFKEQ. Cut back by 3 bases and 0 bases, the V and J ends lie 12 bases apart. The cohort comprised 670 or so healthy bone marrow donors. Cohort members were all nominally healthy when sampled, although unrecorded immune exposures were likely present. The donor was CMV seropositive and was included in the group of 270 or so seropositive cohort members. Every donor gave a peripheral blood sample, and the peripheral blood mononuclear cells from that sample were used for TCR beta sequencing. The Qiagen DNeasy Blood Extraction Kit was used to extract genomic DNA from the blood cell samples. The method behind the library was the immunoSEQ multiplex PCR assay. A mixture of 60 forward primers for TCR Vbeta segments and 13 reverse primers for TCR Jbeta segments was used in the multiplex PCR. The CDR3 region of rearranged TCR beta genes was amplified from genomic DNA with a multiplex PCR assay. The Illumina HiSeq System was used to sequence the amplified TCR beta libraries as 87-base-pair reads. Per the authors' processing: Across the 640 or so repertoires, a later analysis counted about 81 million unique TCR beta chains, approximately 10 million of which were shared by at least two donors. Raw reads were error-corrected and collapsed into unique sequences with a nearest-neighbor algorithm that merged closely related sequences to remove PCR and sequencing errors. To assign V, D and J gene segments, CDR3 sequences were aligned to IMGT reference sequences. For a sequence to be retained, a match of at least six nucleotides was required to both a V gene segment and a J gene segment. Rearrangements were called productive when the CDR3 lacked stop codons and stayed in frame with V and J; all others were non-productive. Following IMGT convention, CDR3 was defined as the stretch from the second conserved V-encoded cysteine to the conserved J-encoded phenylalanine. Sequences without an unambiguous match to a single V gene segment were excluded from the earlier analysis of a few hundred of the donors. In an earlier analysis of some 590 of the donors, a V segment was called functional when productive rearrangements were above 56.7%, and segregating when the standard deviation between donors exceeded 5%. A statistical classification framework was developed to diagnose cytomegalovirus status using the catalog of TCR beta chain sequences. A later analysis assigned V and J genes by comparing TCR nucleotide sequences with IMGT/GENE-DB human TR gene sequences. Using the TCRdist pipeline, a later analysis assigned CDR3 sequences along with most-parsimonious VDJ recombination scenarios. In a later analysis, each TCR beta chain was defined by its CDR3 amino acid sequence together with its V-gene family, and reads without a unique V-gene family were excluded. To address suspected cross-contamination and a sequencing artifact, a later analysis removed 592 highly shared, low-generation-probability nucleotide sequences. In a later analysis, a clonal expansion index was calculated for each public chain from normalized within-repertoire ranks of inferred template counts. In a later analysis, generation probabilities were computed with a VDJ recombination model fitted to out-of-frame rearrangements, and the resulting probabilities were checked against IGoR. Hypergeometric tests were used in a later analysis to score TCR-TCR, TCR-HLA and TCR-CMV co-occurrence, with a repertoire-size bias correction applied to the TCR pairs. A later analysis estimated false discovery rates by permuting HLA or CMV assignments 20 times. A later analysis grouped co-occurring TCRs with DBSCAN, adding TCRdist sequence similarity when clustering within HLA-allele-positive subsets. For co-occurrence clustering, repertoires with fewer than 30,000 or more than 120,000 public chains were excluded, along with roughly 5 repertoires with anomalous nucleotide sharing. The source is immuneACCESS, and TCRdb retained only in-frame sequences with V and J called. Part of the clones is not carried over; for the studies checked, unresolved V genes explain less than half of this, and the remainder is unexplained. D and trimming come from the DNA, and the V and J calls and clone size come from that table. For this sample the table gives roughly 120,000 clones, of which 82% were detected only once. Clones ranked in the top ten supply roughly 12% of the sample.

The V gene is TRBV4-2 and the J gene is TRBJ2-7; tentative D gene TRBD1, with 6 bases matching. The receptor comes from a male donor in good health and CMV-seropositive. The sequencing sample was made of PBMCs. The DNA reads TGTGCCAGCAGCCAGTGGACAGCCGACTCCTACGAGCAGTACTTC. Its protein reads: CASSQWTADSYEQYF.